These T cell receptor beta chains were read from a single sample in a study of blood T cells in healthy people across ages. TCRdb processed the 5' RACE reads anew with MiXCR; each CDR3 protein has one entry. The sample consists of approximately 1.5 million distinct CDR3 sequences, around 40% of them appearing once. The sequencing sample was made of blood. The source is a woman aged 18-35 years in good health. CDR3s leave out the opening cysteine and the closing phenylalanine or tryptophan.

V gene	J gene	CDR3 protein
TRBV12-3/TRBV12-4	TRBJ2-3	ASSFISDTDTQY
TRBV12-3/TRBV12-4	TRBJ1-5	ASSPHPGSNQPQH
TRBV5-1	TRBJ2-5	ASSPTKAGAGGEETQY
TRBV29-1	TRBJ2-1	SVEDNRVRVGQF
TRBV12-3/TRBV12-4	TRBJ2-3	ASSLGTSVDTQY
TRBV10-3	TRBJ2-3	AITRGGGSDTQY
TRBV5-1	TRBJ1-1	ASSFIQGGSEAF
TRBV5-1	TRBJ2-5	ASSPSLAGGSEETQY
TRBV12-3/TRBV12-4	TRBJ1-5	ASSRGTGPRNQPQH
TRBV4-1	NA	ASSQVVQSGTGAHEQY
TRBV20-1	TRBJ1-5	SAREIQGEGNQPQH
TRBV10-2	TRBJ2-1	ASKSPYNEQF
TRBV20-1	TRBJ2-1	SARRTSGSSYNEQF
TRBV3-1	TRBJ1-2	ASSQEWGQLNYGYT
TRBV2	NA	AGSKQGPEQY
TRBV27	TRBJ2-3	ASSFATGVPTDTQY
TRBV5-1	TRBJ2-3	ASSSLAGGTDTQY
TRBV7-9	TRBJ2-1	ASSSPGGIINEQF
TRBV2	TRBJ2-7	ASSLAVHEQY
TRBV28	TRBJ1-2	AGNRSGYGYT
TRBV7-2	TRBJ1-4	ASSSEGRIGEKLF
TRBV29-1	TRBJ2-6	SGSDGAGRRSGANVLT
TRBV4-2	TRBJ2-1	ASSQERTRYSSYNEQF
TRBV10-3	TRBJ2-1	AISPDRLSSYNEQF
TRBV2	TRBJ2-3	ASSRSVVDTQY
TRBV4-3	TRBJ2-7	ASSHGQTSYEQY
TRBV29-1	TRBJ2-5	SVGPQGAETQY
TRBV20-1	TRBJ2-1	SAREYWEQF
TRBV28	NA	ASSSDGDVWRYNEQY
TRBV7-9	TRBJ2-5	ASSPDGGAQETQY
TRBV9	TRBJ1-2	ASSPRTDKRFYGYT
TRBV12-3/TRBV12-4	TRBJ2-7	ASSFWTEAYEQY
TRBV6-5	TRBJ2-7	ASSYARGAGGSYEQY